This note documents a single TCR beta chain sequence. The antigen is not known. Within the sample, other DNA sequences also encode this same CDR3. By way of CD45RO/CCR7/CD25/CD127/CD95/CD27, the CD4+ regulatory, stem cell-like memory, central memory and naive cells were sorted. The whole isolated RNA underwent reverse transcription, so sequencing captured expressed TCRB transcripts. TCRdb's table, derived via immunoSEQ multiplex PCR, lists solely in-frame clones and lacks some. The table shows about 700,000 clones, with roughly an eighth occurring only once. This entry belongs to a study of beta chain features in type 1 diabetes. Findings of the study overall: There was a moderate but significant shortening of TCRB CDR3s in all four CD4+ subsets of Type 1 diabetes patients. Naive, central memory and regulatory TCRB repertoires appeared more similar among patients than healthy donors.

Per germline, CDR1 SGDLS and CDR2 YYNGEE. Trimming stripped 2 bases from V and 1 base from J, with 9 bases between. The CDR3 runs 14 residues. The chain joins TRBV9 to TRBJ2-5; D not certain. The sample taken for sequencing was naive CD4+ T cells from blood. This receptor was obtained from a man between 18 and 35 years old with type 1 diabetes. This CDR3 is CASSVSSAQETQYF. The CDR3 DNA reads as TGTGCCAGCAGCGTCTCCAGTGCCCAAGAGACCCAGTACTTC.